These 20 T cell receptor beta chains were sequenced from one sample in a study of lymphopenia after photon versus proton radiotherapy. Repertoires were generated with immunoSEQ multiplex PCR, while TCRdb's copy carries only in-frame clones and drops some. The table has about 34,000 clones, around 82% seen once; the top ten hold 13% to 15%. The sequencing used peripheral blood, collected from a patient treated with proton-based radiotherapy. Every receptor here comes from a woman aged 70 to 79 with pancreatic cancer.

In nucleotides, the CDR3 is TGTGCCAGCAGTCCTACAGGGGGAGCGTCTGGGGCCAACGTCCTGACTTTC. It specifies CASSPTGGASGANVLTF. This rearrangement joins TRBV7-6 to TRBJ2-6; TRBD1 aligns across 8 bases. This CDR3 region has 17 residues. CDR1 and CDR2 (germline): SGHVS, FNYEAQ. The ends lost 6 bases at V and 1 base at J; junction bases unmatched: 8.

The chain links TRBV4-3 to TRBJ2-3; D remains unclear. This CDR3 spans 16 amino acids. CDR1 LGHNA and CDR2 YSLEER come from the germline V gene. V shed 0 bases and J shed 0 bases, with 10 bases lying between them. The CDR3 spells CASSQDRYRSTDTQYF. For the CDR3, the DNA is TGCGCCAGCAGCCAAGATCGGTACAGAAGCACAGATACGCAGTATTTT.

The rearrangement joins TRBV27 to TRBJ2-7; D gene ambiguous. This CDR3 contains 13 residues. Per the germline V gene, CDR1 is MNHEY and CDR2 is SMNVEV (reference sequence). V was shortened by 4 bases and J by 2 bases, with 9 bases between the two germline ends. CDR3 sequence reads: CASSSSGPYEQYF. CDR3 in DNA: TGTGCCAGCAGTTCTTCCGGGCCCTACGAGCAGTACTTC.

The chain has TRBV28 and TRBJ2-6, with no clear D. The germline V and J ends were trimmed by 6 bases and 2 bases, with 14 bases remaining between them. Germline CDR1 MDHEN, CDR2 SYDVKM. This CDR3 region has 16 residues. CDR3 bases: TGTGCCAGCAGCCCAGTGAAGACGGCTGGGGCCAACGTCCTGACTTTC. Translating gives CASSPVKTAGANVLTF.

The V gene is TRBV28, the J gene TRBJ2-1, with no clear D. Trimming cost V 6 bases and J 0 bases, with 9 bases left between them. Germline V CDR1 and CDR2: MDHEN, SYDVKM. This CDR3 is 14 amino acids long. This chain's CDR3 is CASRRISSYNEQFF. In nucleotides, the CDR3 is TGTGCCAGCAGGAGGATTAGCTCCTACAATGAGCAGTTCTTC.

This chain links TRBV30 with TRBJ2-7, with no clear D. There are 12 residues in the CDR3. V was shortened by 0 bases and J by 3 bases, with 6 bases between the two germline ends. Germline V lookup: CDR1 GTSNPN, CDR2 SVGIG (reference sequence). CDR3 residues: CAWSVSGYEQYF. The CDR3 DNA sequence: TGTGCCTGGAGTGTTTCAGGCTACGAGCAGTACTTC.

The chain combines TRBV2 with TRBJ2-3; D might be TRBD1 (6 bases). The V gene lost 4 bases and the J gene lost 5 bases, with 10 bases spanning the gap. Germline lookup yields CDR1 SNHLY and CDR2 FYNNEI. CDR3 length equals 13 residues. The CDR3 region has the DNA TGTGCCAGCAGTGTCCGGGACAAAGATACGCAGTATTTT. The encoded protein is CASSVRDKDTQYF.

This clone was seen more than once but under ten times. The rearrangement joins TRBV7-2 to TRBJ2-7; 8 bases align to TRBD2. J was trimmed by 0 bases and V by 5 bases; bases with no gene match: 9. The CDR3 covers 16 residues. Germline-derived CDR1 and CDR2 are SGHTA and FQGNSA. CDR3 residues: CASSPRLANSSYEQYF. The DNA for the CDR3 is TGTGCCAGCAGCCCGAGACTAGCGAATAGCTCCTACGAGCAGTACTTC. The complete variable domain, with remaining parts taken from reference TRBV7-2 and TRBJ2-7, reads GAGVSQSPSNKVTEKGKDVELRCDPISGHTALYWYRQSLGQGLEFLIYFQGNSAPDKSGLPSDRFSAERTGGSVSTLTIQRTQQEDSAVYLCASSPRLANSSYEQYFGPGTRLTVT.

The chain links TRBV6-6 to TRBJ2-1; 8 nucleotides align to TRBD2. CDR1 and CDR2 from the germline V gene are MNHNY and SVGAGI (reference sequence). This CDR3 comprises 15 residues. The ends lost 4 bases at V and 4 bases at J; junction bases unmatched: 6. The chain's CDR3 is CASSSGSGGYNEQFF. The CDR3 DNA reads TGTGCCAGCAGTTCGGGTTCGGGAGGGTACAATGAGCAGTTCTTC.

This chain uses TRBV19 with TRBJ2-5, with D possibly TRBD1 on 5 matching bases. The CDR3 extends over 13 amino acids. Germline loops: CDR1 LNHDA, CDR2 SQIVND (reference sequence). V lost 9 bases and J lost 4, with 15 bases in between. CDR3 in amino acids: CASRQGNGETQYF. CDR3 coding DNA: TGTGCCAGCCGGCAGGGAAACGGAGAGACCCAGTACTTC.

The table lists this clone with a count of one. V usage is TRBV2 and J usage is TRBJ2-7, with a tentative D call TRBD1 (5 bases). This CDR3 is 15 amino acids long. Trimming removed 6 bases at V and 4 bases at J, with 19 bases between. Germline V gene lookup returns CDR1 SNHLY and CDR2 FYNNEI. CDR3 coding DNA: TGTGCCAGCAGCGGACAAGGCCCCATAGTATACGAGCAGTACTTC. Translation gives CASSGQGPIVYEQYF.

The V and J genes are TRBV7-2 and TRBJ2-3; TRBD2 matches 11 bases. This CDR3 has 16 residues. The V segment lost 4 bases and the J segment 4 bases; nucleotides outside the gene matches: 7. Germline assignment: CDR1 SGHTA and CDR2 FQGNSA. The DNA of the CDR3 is TGTGCCAGCAGCTCCAAACTAGCGGGAGCAGCAGATACGCAGTATTTT. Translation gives CASSSKLAGAADTQYF.

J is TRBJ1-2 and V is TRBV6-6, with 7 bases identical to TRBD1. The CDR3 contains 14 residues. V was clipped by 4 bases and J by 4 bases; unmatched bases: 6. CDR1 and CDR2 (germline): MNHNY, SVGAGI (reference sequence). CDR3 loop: CASSLGGQVYGYTF. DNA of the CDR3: TGTGCCAGCAGTTTAGGAGGACAGGTCTATGGCTACACCTTC.

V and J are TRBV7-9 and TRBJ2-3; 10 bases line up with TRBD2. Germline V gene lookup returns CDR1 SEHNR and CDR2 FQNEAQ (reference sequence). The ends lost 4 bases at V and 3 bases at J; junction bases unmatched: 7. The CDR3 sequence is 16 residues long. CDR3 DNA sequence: TGTGCCAGCAGCTACTTAGCGGGAGGAGGGACAGATACGCAGTATTTT. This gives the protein CASSYLAGGGTDTQYF.

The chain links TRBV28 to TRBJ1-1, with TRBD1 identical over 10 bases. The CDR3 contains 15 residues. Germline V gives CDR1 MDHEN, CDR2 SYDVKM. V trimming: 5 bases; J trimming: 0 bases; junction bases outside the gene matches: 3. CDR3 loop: CASSRQGAVNTEAFF. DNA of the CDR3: TGTGCCAGCAGTCGACAGGGGGCCGTGAACACTGAAGCTTTCTTT.

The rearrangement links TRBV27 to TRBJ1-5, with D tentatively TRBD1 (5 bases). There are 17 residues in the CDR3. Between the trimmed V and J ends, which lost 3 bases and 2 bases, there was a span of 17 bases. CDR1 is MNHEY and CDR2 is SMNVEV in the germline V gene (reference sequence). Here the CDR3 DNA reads TGTGCCAGCAGTTTTGCCGGGGCAGCCACTCGCAATCAGCCCCAGCATTTT. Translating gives CASSFAGAATRNQPQHF.

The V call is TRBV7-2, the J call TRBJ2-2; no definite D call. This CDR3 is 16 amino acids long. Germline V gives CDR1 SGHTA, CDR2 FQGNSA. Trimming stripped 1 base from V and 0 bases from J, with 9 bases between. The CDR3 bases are TGTGCCAGCAGCTTAGTCGCAGGATCGAACACCGGGGAGCTGTTTTTT. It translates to CASSLVAGSNTGELFF.

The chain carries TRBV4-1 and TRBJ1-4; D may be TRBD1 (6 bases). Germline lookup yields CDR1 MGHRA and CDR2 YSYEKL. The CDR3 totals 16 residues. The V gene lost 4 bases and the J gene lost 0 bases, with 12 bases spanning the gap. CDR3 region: CASSLRGRATNEKLFF. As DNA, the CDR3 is TGCGCCAGCAGCCTTAGGGGGAGAGCAACTAATGAAAAACTGTTTTTT.

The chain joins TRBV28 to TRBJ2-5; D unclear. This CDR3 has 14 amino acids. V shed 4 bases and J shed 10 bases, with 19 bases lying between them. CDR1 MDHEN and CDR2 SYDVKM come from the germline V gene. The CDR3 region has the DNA TGTGCCAGCAGTTACCTACGGCCAGACGGTGACCAGTACTTC. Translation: CASSYLRPDGDQYF.

Written as DNA, the CDR3 is TGTGCCAGCCTCGGACAGGGAGTGGCCTACGAGCAGTACTTC. It encodes CASLGQGVAYEQYF. This chain links TRBV6-1 with TRBJ2-7; 8 positions agree with TRBD1. CDR3 length: 14 residues. Germline V gene lookup returns CDR1 MNHNS and CDR2 SASEGT. V lost 8 bases, J lost 2 bases, and 8 bases stayed unmatched.